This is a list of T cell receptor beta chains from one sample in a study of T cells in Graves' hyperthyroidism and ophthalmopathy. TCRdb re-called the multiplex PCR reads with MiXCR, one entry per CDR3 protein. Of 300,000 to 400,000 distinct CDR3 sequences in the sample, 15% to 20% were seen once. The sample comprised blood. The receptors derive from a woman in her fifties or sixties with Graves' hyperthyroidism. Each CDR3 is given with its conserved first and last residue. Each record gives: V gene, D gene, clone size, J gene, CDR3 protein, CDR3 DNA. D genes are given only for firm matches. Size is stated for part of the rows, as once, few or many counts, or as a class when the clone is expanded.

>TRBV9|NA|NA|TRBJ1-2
CASSPSGNYGYTF
TGTGCCAGCAGCCCGAGCGGGAACTATGGCTACACCTTC
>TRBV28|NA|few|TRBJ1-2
CASSFAGPYGYTF
TGTGCCAGCAGTTTCGCGGGGCCCTATGGCTACACCTTC
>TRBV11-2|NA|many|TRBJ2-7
CASSLESGAYEQYF
TGTGCCAGCAGCTTAGAGTCAGGGGCCTACGAGCAGTACTTC
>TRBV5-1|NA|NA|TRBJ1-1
CASRSDSGTEAFF
TGCGCCAGCAGGTCTGACAGTGGGACTGAAGCTTTCTTT
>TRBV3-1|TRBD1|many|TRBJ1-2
CASSRLQGADGYTF
TGTGCCAGCAGCCGATTACAGGGGGCCGACGGCTACACCTTC
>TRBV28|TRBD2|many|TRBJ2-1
CASGSGSLSEQFF
TGTGCAAGTGGTAGCGGGAGTCTTTCTGAGCAGTTCTTC
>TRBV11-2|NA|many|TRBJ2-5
CASSPAAGQETQYF
TGTGCCAGCAGCCCAGCGGCCGGCCAAGAGACCCAGTACTTC
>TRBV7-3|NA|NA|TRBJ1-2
CASSPTPTAPDGYTF
TGTGCCAGCAGCCCCACCCCGACAGCGCCAGATGGCTACACCTTC
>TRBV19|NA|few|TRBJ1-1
CASSPQLNTEAFF
TGTGCCAGTAGCCCCCAGTTGAACACTGAAGCTTTCTTT
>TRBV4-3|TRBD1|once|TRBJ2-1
CASSLSVFSGQPYNEQFF
TGCGCCAGCAGCCTGTCAGTGTTTTCGGGACAGCCGTACAATGAGCAGTTCTTC
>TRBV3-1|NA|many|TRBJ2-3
CASSQDRVPQYF
TGTGCCAGCAGCCAAGATCGGGTCCCGCAGTATTTT
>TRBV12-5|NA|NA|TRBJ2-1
CASGLVPGVEAEQFF
TGTGCTAGTGGTTTGGTTCCGGGAGTTGAGGCTGAGCAGTTCTTC
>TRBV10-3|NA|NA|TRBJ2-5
CAISESLSQRETQYF
TGTGCCATCAGTGAGTCATTGTCTCAGAGGGAGACCCAGTACTTC
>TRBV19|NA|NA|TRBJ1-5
CASSETTNQPQHF
TGTGCCAGTAGTGAGACCACCAATCAGCCCCAGCATTTT
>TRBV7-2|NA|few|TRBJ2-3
CASAGAASSTDTQYF
TGTGCCAGTGCTGGGGCGGCCTCTAGCACAGATACGCAGTATTTT
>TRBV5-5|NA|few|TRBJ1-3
CASSLAGGLSLGNTIYF
TGTGCCAGCAGCTTGGCGGGGGGCCTCTCGCTCGGAAACACCATATATTTT
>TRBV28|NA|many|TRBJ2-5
CASSEALGLKTQYF
TGTGCCAGCAGTGAGGCCCTGGGCCTGAAGACCCAGTACTTC
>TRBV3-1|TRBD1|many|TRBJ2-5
CASSHLLGKTGQETQYF
TGTGCCAGCAGCCATCTGCTCGGGAAGACAGGGCAAGAGACCCAGTACTTC
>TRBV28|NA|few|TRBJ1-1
CASTHNTEAFF
TGTGCCAGCACCCATAACACTGAAGCTTTCTTT
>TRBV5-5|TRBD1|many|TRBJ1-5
CASSLTGGEAQPQHF
TGTGCCAGCAGCTTAACAGGGGGTGAGGCTCAGCCCCAGCATTTT
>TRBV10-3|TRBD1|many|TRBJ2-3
CAISRETGVGGDTQYF
TGTGCCATCAGCCGCGAAACAGGGGTCGGTGGAGATACGCAGTATTTT
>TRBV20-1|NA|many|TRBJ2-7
CSASLGGHYEQYF
TGCAGTGCTAGTCTCGGGGGCCACTACGAGCAGTACTTC
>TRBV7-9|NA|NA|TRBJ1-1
CASSFEARAFF
TGTGCCAGCAGCTTTGAGGCGAGGGCTTTCTTT
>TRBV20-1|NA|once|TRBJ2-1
CSARGQAVGVGNEQFF
TGCAGTGCTAGAGGCCAAGCGGTGGGGGTGGGCAATGAGCAGTTCTTC
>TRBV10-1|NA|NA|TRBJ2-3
CASSESGTATDTQYF
TGCGCCAGCAGTGAGTCTGGGACTGCAACAGATACGCAGTATTTT
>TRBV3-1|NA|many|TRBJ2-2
CASSQLHTGELFF
TGTGCCAGCAGCCAACTGCATACCGGGGAGCTGTTTTTT
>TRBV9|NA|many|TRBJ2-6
CASSVGGSGANVLTF
TGTGCCAGCAGTGTCGGCGGCTCTGGGGCCAACGTCCTGACTTTC
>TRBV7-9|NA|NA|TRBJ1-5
CASSRSGRGDNQPQHF
TGTGCCAGCAGCCGCTCGGGGCGCGGCGACAATCAGCCCCAGCATTTT
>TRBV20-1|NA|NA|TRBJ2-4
CSARPFHEAAKNIQYF
TGCAGTGCTAGGCCGTTTCATGAAGCAGCCAAAAACATTCAGTACTTC
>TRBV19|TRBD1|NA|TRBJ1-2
CASSIEQGRHGYTF
TGTGCCAGTAGTATTGAACAGGGGAGGCATGGCTACACCTTC
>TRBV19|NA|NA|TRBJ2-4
CASSIPKIGENIQYF
TGTGCCAGTAGTATACCCAAAATCGGGGAAAACATTCAGTACTTC
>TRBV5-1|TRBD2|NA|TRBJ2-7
CASSLGPSGSEQYF
TGCGCCAGCAGCTTGGGTCCTAGCGGGAGCGAGCAGTACTTC
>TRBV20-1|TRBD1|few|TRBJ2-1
CSARDLRQGVFNEQFF
TGCAGTGCTAGGGACTTACGACAGGGTGTTTTCAATGAGCAGTTCTTC